The 18 T cell receptor beta chains below were found in one sample sequenced in a study of regulatory T cells in long-lasting Graves disease. Time point described: persistent/refractory GD, antithyroid drugs over 5 years with positive TRAb. Making the TCR library involved RNA that had been extracted from PBMCs. To make TCR beta libraries, researchers used iRepertoire HTBI primers and Arm-PCR of CDR3 regions. One entry per CDR3 protein, called by TCRdb with MiXCR from the multiplex PCR reads. Of roughly 430,000 distinct CDR3 sequences in the sample, around 20% were seen once. This specimen consisted of peripheral blood mononuclear cells (PBMCs), obtained when the disease was refractory, from a patient treated with antithyroid drugs. All receptors come from a female donor with Graves disease.

The rearrangement joins TRBV5-1 to TRBJ2-2; 10 nucleotides line up with TRBD2. The trim removed 4 bases at V and 5 bases at J, leaving 8 bases unmatched. This CDR3 has 16 residues. Germline-derived CDR1 and CDR2 are SGHRS and YFSETQ. In DNA, the CDR3 is TGCGCCAGCAGCCCGGGGGCTAGCGGGAGAACCGGGGAGCTGTTTTTT. Its translation is CASSPGASGRTGELFF.

The rearrangement links TRBV18 to TRBJ2-1; D not resolved. V was clipped by 2 bases and J by 1 base, with 12 bases between them. Germline values: CDR1 KGHSH, CDR2 LQKENI. The CDR3 is 16 residues long. DNA of the CDR3: TGTGCCAGCTCACCAATTGAACAGTGGTCCTACAATGAGCAGTTCTTC. It specifies CASSPIEQWSYNEQFF.

In regard to this clonotype: Since a far larger clone is one base different, this is likely a read error. This chain links TRBV6-4 with TRBJ2-7, with D tentatively TRBD2 (6 bases). The CDR3 runs to 12 residues. Per germline, CDR1 MRHNA and CDR2 SNTAGT. As DNA, the CDR3 is TGTGCCAGCAGTGAAGCGCGGGGAAGACCGCACTTC. This encodes CASSEARGRPHF.

This clonotype has only a few counts. V is TRBV20-1 and J is TRBJ1-2; 8 nucleotides line up with TRBD1. Germline trimming cut 3 bases from V and 7 bases from J; bases unmatched to any gene: 10. The CDR3 extends over 14 amino acids. Germline V gene sequence: CDR1 DFQATT, CDR2 SNEGSKA (reference sequence). This CDR3 reads CSARDLQGATGYTF. The CDR3 DNA sequence: TGCAGTGCTAGGGATCTTCAGGGGGCTACTGGCTACACCTTC.

This clonotype was seen many times. V and J are TRBV28 and TRBJ2-7; 10 bases map to TRBD1. CDR3 length: 15 residues. CDR1 is MDHEN, CDR2 SYDVKM, per germline. The V segment lost 4 bases and the J segment 6 bases; nucleotides outside the gene matches: 9. CDR3 sequence: CASSSPGQGMGEQYF. CDR3 DNA sequence: TGTGCCAGCAGTTCTCCGGGACAGGGGATGGGCGAGCAGTACTTC.

This clonotype was detected only a few times. The rearrangement uses TRBV12-3 or TRBV12-4 and TRBJ2-5; D uncertain. CDR3 length: 11 amino acids. Trimming removed 6 bases at V and 7 bases at J, with 9 bases between. The CDR3 DNA reads as TGTGCCAGCAGCCGCCCGGGGACCCAGTACTTC. This sequence encodes CASSRPGTQYF.

There are many counts of this clonotype. This chain connects TRBV5-1 to TRBJ2-2, with D possibly matching TRBD1 (5 bases). The CDR3 is 16 residues long. Germline V gene data show CDR1 as SGHRS and CDR2 as YFSETQ. V was pared by 0 bases and J by 0 bases, with 9 bases between. In DNA, the CDR3 is TGCGCCAGCAGCTTGGCAAGCAGGGCGAACACCGGGGAGCTGTTTTTT. It yields the protein CASSLASRANTGELFF.

The V call is TRBV3-1, the J call TRBJ2-7; perhaps TRBD2 as D (5 bases). V was cut by 4 bases and J by 2 bases, with 18 bases left in between. Per germline, CDR1 LGHDT and CDR2 YNNKEL (reference sequence). This CDR3 is built from 16 residues. The CDR3 sequence is CASSLDAGLSAYEQYF. DNA for the CDR3: TGTGCCAGCAGCCTCGACGCGGGTCTCTCCGCCTACGAGCAGTACTTC.

This clonotype came up many times. The V call is TRBV15, the J call TRBJ2-7; 8 bases line up with TRBD2. Germline values: CDR1 LNHNV, CDR2 YYDKDF (reference sequence). There are 17 residues in the CDR3. Unmatched junction bases numbered 21, after V lost 8 bases and J lost 6 bases. The CDR3 region is CATEPSGLAGWNGEQYF. CDR3 DNA sequence: TGTGCCACCGAGCCTTCAGGGCTAGCGGGTTGGAACGGCGAGCAGTACTTC. The full variable domain, in which reference TRBV15 and TRBJ2-7 provide the parts outside the CDR3, is DAMVIQNPRYQVTQFGKPVTLSCSQTLNHNVMYWYQQKSSQAPKLLFHYYDKDFNNEADTPDNFQSRRPNTSFCFLDIRSPGLGDTAMYLCATEPSGLAGWNGEQYFGPGTRLTVT.

The sample holds many counts of this clonotype. The gene calls are TRBV7-9 and TRBJ2-5; D remains unclear. The V end lost 5 bases, the J end lost 2 bases, and 12 bases lay between the germline ends. This CDR3 is built from 14 residues. Per the germline V gene, CDR1 is SEHNR and CDR2 is FQNEAQ (reference sequence). CDR3 residues: CASSHAMWQETQYF. In DNA form, the CDR3 reads TGTGCCAGCAGCCATGCCATGTGGCAAGAGACCCAGTACTTC.

This clonotype appeared many times. The chain links TRBV9 to TRBJ1-3; 7 bases are shared with TRBD1. Per germline, CDR1 SGDLS and CDR2 YYNGEE. V dropped 3 bases and J dropped 0; count of bases not matched to a gene: 3. This CDR3 has 15 amino acids. The CDR3: CASSGRDSSGNTIYF. CDR3 DNA: TGTGCCAGCAGCGGAAGGGACAGCTCTGGAAACACCATATATTTT.

Ten or more counts support this clonotype. The rearrangement uses TRBV27 and TRBJ1-2; no reliable D call. V shed 8 bases and J shed 0 bases, with 13 bases lying between them. The CDR3 contains 14 residues. The germline gives CDR1 MNHEY, CDR2 SMNVEV (reference sequence). The DNA of the CDR3 is TGTGCCAGCGGCCACGTGAGAACTAACTATGGCTACACCTTC. The encoded protein is CASGHVRTNYGYTF.

This sequence joins TRBV19 and TRBJ1-5; D unclear. CDR3 length: 16 residues. Trimming shortened V by 7 bases and J by 1 base, and 17 bases separated the two germline ends. Germline values: CDR1 LNHDA, CDR2 SQIVND (reference sequence). As DNA, the CDR3 is TGTGCCAGTAAAACATTTGCCCCGGGGAGCAATCAGCCCCAGCATTTT. Encoded protein: CASKTFAPGSNQPQHF.

A few counts support this clonotype. V usage is TRBV12-3 or TRBV12-4 and J usage is TRBJ2-2; 8 nucleotides agree with TRBD1. The CDR3 has 15 residues. The V gene end was trimmed by 5 bases and the J gene end by 5 bases; junction bases not matched to a gene: 7. CDR3 DNA: TGTGCCAGCAGTCCGCAGACAGGGGCAACCGGGGAGCTGTTTTTT. Translation: CASSPQTGATGELFF.

This clonotype was recorded a few times. The chain employs TRBV20-1 and TRBJ2-2, with TRBD2 matching 7 bases. J was trimmed by 0 bases and V by 1 base; bases with no gene match: 2. CDR3 length equals 15 residues. CDR1 is DFQATT, CDR2 SNEGSKA, per germline (reference sequence). In DNA form, the CDR3 reads TGCAGTGCTAGAGTTGCGGGGGCGAACACCGGGGAGCTGTTTTTT. Translated: CSARVAGANTGELFF.

This clonotype occurred many times. The chain combines TRBV27 with TRBJ1-5, with 9 bases fitting TRBD1. Trimming at V came to 2 bases and at J to 6 bases, leaving 2 bases not matched to a gene. The CDR3 runs 14 residues. Looked up from germline, CDR1 is MNHEY and CDR2 is SMNVEV (reference sequence). The CDR3 bases are TGTGCCAGCAGTTTAGGGACAGGGACTCAGCCCCAGCATTTT. Protein: CASSLGTGTQPQHF.

V and J are TRBV7-9 and TRBJ2-3, with D unresolved. CDR3 size: 14 residues. V was shortened by 5 bases and J by 0 bases, with 9 bases between the two germline ends. Germline assignment: CDR1 SEHNR and CDR2 FQNEAQ (reference sequence). Here the CDR3 reads CASSLTDSTDTQYF. The DNA for the CDR3 is TGTGCCAGCAGCCTCACGGATAGCACAGATACGCAGTATTTT.

This clonotype came up many times. V and J are TRBV2 and TRBJ2-2; 8 bases fit TRBD1. The CDR3 has 15 residues. With V trimmed by 6 bases and J by 5 bases, 8 bases remained unmatched. The V gene's germline CDR1 is SNHLY and CDR2 FYNNEI. CDR3 sequence reads: CASRSARGRTGELFF. CDR3 DNA sequence: TGTGCCAGCAGGAGTGCCAGGGGGCGGACCGGGGAGCTGTTTTTT.